Below are 2 T cell receptor beta chains sequenced from a single sample in a study of OX40 agonist ivuxolimab in advanced cancers. Some clones are missing from TCRdb's copy, which holds only in-frame ones; the method was immunoSEQ multiplex PCR. The sample lists under 75,000 clones, roughly 86% occurring once. Sample: CD4+ or CD8+ T cells sorted from blood, taken in a trial of the OX40 agonist ivuxolimab. The receptors shown here come from an adult with an advanced solid tumor such as melanoma, head and neck, liver or kidney cancer.

The sample holds one count of this clone. The chain combines TRBV10-3 with TRBJ1-1; D perhaps matches TRBD1 (6 bases). V was shortened by 3 bases and J by 5 bases, with 10 bases between the two germline ends. This CDR3 has 13 residues. Germline CDR1 ENHRY, CDR2 SYGVKD. In DNA, the CDR3 is TGTGCCATCAGTGACCAGGGGAATACTGAAGCTTTCTTT. Its translation: CAISDQGNTEAFF.

In this sample, this clone turned up once. The rearrangement joins TRBV5-4 to TRBJ2-5; D not resolved. V dropped 2 bases and J dropped 3 bases, with 11 bases sitting between them. The CDR3 sequence is 14 residues long. CDR1 SGHNT and CDR2 YYREEE come from the germline V gene (reference sequence). CDR3 DNA sequence: TGTGCCAGCAGCTTTGAGCTGGGAAAAGAGACCCAGTACTTC. Amino acid sequence: CASSFELGKETQYF.